The sequence of this T cell receptor (beta chain) was determined in a study of cytomegalovirus exposure and HLA in healthy donors (dated by TCRdb to about 2017). Study-level background: An earlier analysis of approximately 640 of the donors reported approximately 270 Gb of sequence data and around 120 million unique TCR beta sequences from 150 million to 200 million T cells. HLA typing included class I and class II loci at four-digit resolution. To study patterns of TCR occurrence, a later analysis re-analyzed previously published TCR beta repertoires from several hundred donors and added high-resolution HLA genotyping. To decide whether each TCR beta V gene segment behaved as functional or pseudogenic, an earlier analysis of over 500 of the donors relied on high-throughput TCR beta sequencing. Typing coverage differed by locus: A, B, C, DRB1 and DQB1 were typed in roughly 620-640 donors, DQA1 in roughly 500, DPA1 in approximately 600, and DPB1 in around 440. Donor age, sex, ethnicity and CMV serostatus were compiled together with the repertoire data. The study aimed to test whether signatures of past pathogen exposure could be identified by cataloging public T cell receptors. A later genetic analysis took genome-wide SNP genotypes for about 55% of the 666 donors and used that subset as a discovery cohort. Roughly 5 DR-DQ haplotypes were handled as single units for association and clustering, since linkage in the cohort was strong. The later analysis used no new phenotypic data to find candidate immune exposures, relying instead on TCR beta sequences and their occurrence across donors. The T cell repertoires of 550 to 850 subjects were profiled by immunosequencing and related to cytomegalovirus serostatus. A separate validation cohort of 90 to 150 different subjects was used in addition to the roughly 620-subject first cohort. On average, roughly 250,000 unique TCR beta nucleotide sequences were sequenced per donor among some 420 genotyped donors of the cohort, with 15% to 20% of those sequences being non-productive. All discovery cohort repertoires had been generated using a single sequencing platform. Of the approximately 400 genotyped donors, roughly 85% fell in the genetic ancestry cluster associated with self-reported Caucasian donors. To predict cytomegalovirus infection status, the study brought together high-throughput TCR immunosequencing, statistical association of individual TCRs with disease status, and machine learning. An early release that covered about 600 HLA-typed donors contained 300 to 350 gigabases of sequencing data and tens of millions of unique TCR sequences.

Turning to this clone: The antigen it binds to is not known. Qualities for individual bases were not recorded, and no much larger clone is one base off.

The cohort consisted of 670 or so healthy bone marrow donors. Cohort members were all nominally healthy when sampled, although unrecorded immune exposures were likely present. The donor tested CMV seronegative and was one of the 352 seronegative cohort members. A peripheral blood sample was collected from each donor, and TCR beta sequencing was performed on peripheral blood mononuclear cells. Genomic DNA extraction from the blood cell samples was performed with the Qiagen DNeasy Blood Extraction Kit. Broader findings and caveats from the paper: V-gene and J-gene trimming of TCR beta chains was associated with a missense DCLRE1C variant in a later genetic analysis, and the association was replicated in an independent cohort. An earlier analysis of approximately 590 of the donors showed that most TCR beta V segments appeared in productive rearrangements either about 87% or about 30% of the time, which broadly matched IMGT annotations. Most TCR sequences were observed very rarely across donors, whereas some public TCRs were present in many individuals. Because counts were too low, about 18 rarely observed V segments, including chromosome 9 orphons, were excluded from the earlier analysis of 587 of the donors. When HLA alleles, especially DR and DQ, strongly co-occurred, TCR associations were difficult to assign to individual alleles. Compared with the approximately 710-donor mean, donors in an Asian-associated ancestry cluster had fewer N-insertions in productive TCRs, according to a later genetic analysis. HLA typing was unavailable for some donors at each locus, so association tests used only the typed subset. A later analysis found that most CMV-associated TCR beta chains appeared HLA-restricted, with HLA associations seemingly driven largely by CMV exposure. The cohort was sequenced for TCR beta chains only, and without alpha or paired-chain data the features that could be detected were limited. A later analysis found that HLA-associated TCR beta chains were more clonally expanded and had lower generation probabilities than equally common non-associated chains. The study listed over 150 TCR beta chains as associated with cytomegalovirus. In both the original and validation cohorts, the classifier was reported to diagnose cytomegalovirus status with high specificity and sensitivity. CMV serostatus was the only immune exposure information available for the cohort. A further reported finding was that TCR beta sequences accurately predicted the HLA-A and HLA-B alleles for most subjects in the first cohort. A group of highly shared sequence variants was considered likely to be a technical artifact of the sequencing pipeline. According to the authors, the approach could potentially be generalized to other disease states and immunological phenotypes. Correlated functional status among segregating V segments might reflect linkage disequilibrium, but an unknown experimental factor could not be ruled out. In vitro tests confirmed that a few of the cytomegalovirus-associated TCR beta chains recognize cytomegalovirus antigens. Sequencing depth was assumed to be roughly uniform across donors in the presence/absence analyses, though that assumption may not hold. A later analysis associated about 17,000 TCR beta sequences with specific HLA alleles at a false discovery rate of 0.05. In a later analysis, the rate of TCR association differed among HLA loci, with DRB1 alleles having the most associated TCRs and HLA-C alleles having the fewest. According to a later analysis, parvovirus B19, influenza, CMV and Epstein-Barr virus appeared linked to several top co-occurrence clusters.

Library preparation used the immunoSEQ multiplex PCR assay. The multiplex PCR relied on a mix of 60 forward primers for TCR Vbeta segments and 13 reverse primers for TCR Jbeta segments. The CDR3 region of rearranged TCR beta genes was amplified from genomic DNA by a multiplex PCR assay. The Illumina HiSeq System was used to sequence the amplified TCR beta libraries as 87-base-pair reads. As for how the authors treated the data: A later analysis tallied roughly 76 million unique TCR beta chains across the 650 to 750 repertoires, and around 12 million of those chains were shared by two or more donors. Raw reads were error-corrected and collapsed into unique sequences with a nearest-neighbor algorithm that merged closely related sequences to remove PCR and sequencing errors. V, D and J gene segments were assigned by aligning CDR3 sequences to IMGT reference sequences. For a sequence to be retained, a match of at least six nucleotides was required to both a V gene segment and a J gene segment. Rearrangements were classified as productive when the CDR3 lacked stop codons and remained in frame with V and J, and all other rearrangements were classified as non-productive. Following IMGT convention, CDR3 was defined as the stretch from the second conserved V-encoded cysteine to the conserved J-encoded phenylalanine. The earlier analysis of about 640 of the donors excluded any sequence lacking an unambiguous match to a single V gene segment. In an earlier analysis of several hundred of the donors, V segments were called functional above 56.7% productive rearrangements and were called segregating when the between-donor standard deviation exceeded 5%. To diagnose cytomegalovirus status from the catalog of TCR beta chain sequences, a statistical classification framework was built. In a later analysis, V and J genes were assigned by comparing TCR nucleotide sequences against IMGT/GENE-DB human TR gene sequences. In a later analysis, CDR3 sequences and most-parsimonious VDJ recombination scenarios were assigned using the TCRdist pipeline. A later analysis defined each TCR beta chain by its CDR3 amino acid sequence plus V-gene family, and excluded reads lacking a unique V-gene family. To address suspected cross-contamination and a sequencing artifact, a later analysis removed 450 to 700 highly shared, low-generation-probability nucleotide sequences. In a later analysis, a clonal expansion index for each public chain was calculated from normalized within-repertoire ranks of inferred template counts. Generation probabilities in a later analysis came from a VDJ recombination model fitted to out-of-frame rearrangements, and those results were checked against IGoR. In a later analysis, hypergeometric tests were used to score TCR-TCR, TCR-HLA and TCR-CMV co-occurrence, with a repertoire-size bias correction applied to TCR pairs. A later analysis estimated false discovery rates by permuting HLA or CMV assignments 20 times. A later analysis grouped co-occurring TCRs with DBSCAN, adding TCRdist sequence similarity when clustering within HLA-allele-positive subsets. Co-occurrence clustering excluded repertoires with fewer than 30,000 or more than 120,000 public chains, plus five with anomalous nucleotide sharing. In its TCRdb copy, this immuneACCESS table keeps in-frame sequences only and misses some clones. Where compared with another copy, unresolved V genes explain less than half of these, and the others have no known cause. From that table come the V and J calls and clone size; the DNA was used to work out D and trimming. This sample comprises 87,000 or so clones, 55% to 75% of them detected only once. The ten largest clones take up 2.5% to 3.5% of the sample.

The specimen was PBMCs. The receptor was derived from a man in his fifties or sixties in good health and CMV-seronegative.

The CDR3 reads as follows: CASTRTSSYEQYF. The DNA reads as follows: TGTGCCAGCACCCGGACTAGCTCCTACGAGCAGTACTTC. The chain is assembled from TRBV14 and TRBJ2-7, with 7 bases aligning to TRBD2. In the germline V gene, CDR1 corresponds to SGHDN and CDR2 to FVKESK. The junction shows trimming of 7 bases on V and 0 bases on J, and the gene matches do not reach 3 bases of it. Inclusive of the bounding cysteine and phenylalanine, the CDR3 is 13 residues long. Only the CDR3 part of the read is kept: 39 bases, read in frame from the first base.